This T cell receptor (beta chain) was identified during a study of OX40 agonist ivuxolimab in advanced cancers. In the study overall: Patients with hepatocellular carcinoma, melanoma, renal cell or head and neck cancer made up the dose-escalation patients. Partial responses were seen in three patients, one with hepatocellular carcinoma and two with cutaneous melanoma.

Study-wide points: Averaging showed that CD8+ T cells had more expanded clones than CD4+ did. The specificity for antigen of the expanded peripheral T cells was not determined.

About this clone itself: Antigen specificity is unknown.

Sequenced by immunoSEQ multiplex PCR; TCRdb stores in-frame clones only, minus some. The top ten clones hold just under 8% of a sample with approximately 47,000 clones, about nine tenths of them seen once. The sample here was CD4+ or CD8+ T cells sorted from blood, taken in a trial of the OX40 agonist ivuxolimab. This receptor was taken from an adult with an advanced solid tumor such as melanoma, head and neck, liver or kidney cancer.

CDR3 DNA: TGTGCCAGCAGCTCCCGGATCTCAGATACGCAGTATTTT. Translated, it gives CASSSRISDTQYF. The V call is TRBV7-2, the J call TRBJ2-3; D remains unclear. Deletions cut 4 bases from V and 4 bases from J, with 9 bases between. The CDR3 consists of 13 residues. CDR1 is SGHTA, CDR2 FQGNSA, per germline.